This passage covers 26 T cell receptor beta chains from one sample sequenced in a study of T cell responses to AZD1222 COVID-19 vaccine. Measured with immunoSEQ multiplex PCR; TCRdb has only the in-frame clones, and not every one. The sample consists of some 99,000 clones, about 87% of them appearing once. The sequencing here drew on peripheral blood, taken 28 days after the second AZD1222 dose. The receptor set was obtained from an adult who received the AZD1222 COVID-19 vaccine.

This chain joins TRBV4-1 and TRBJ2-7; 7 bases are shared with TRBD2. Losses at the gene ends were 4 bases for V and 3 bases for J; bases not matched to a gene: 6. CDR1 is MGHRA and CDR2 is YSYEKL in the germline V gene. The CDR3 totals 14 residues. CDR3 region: CASSRTGTNYEQYF. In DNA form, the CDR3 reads TGCGCCAGCAGCCGAACCGGGACTAACTACGAGCAGTACTTC.

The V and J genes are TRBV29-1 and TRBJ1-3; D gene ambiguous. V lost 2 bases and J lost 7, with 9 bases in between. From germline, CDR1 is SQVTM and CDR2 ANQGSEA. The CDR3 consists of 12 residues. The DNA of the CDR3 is TGCAGCGTTGAACAGGAGTGGAACACCATATATTTT. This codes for CSVEQEWNTIYF.

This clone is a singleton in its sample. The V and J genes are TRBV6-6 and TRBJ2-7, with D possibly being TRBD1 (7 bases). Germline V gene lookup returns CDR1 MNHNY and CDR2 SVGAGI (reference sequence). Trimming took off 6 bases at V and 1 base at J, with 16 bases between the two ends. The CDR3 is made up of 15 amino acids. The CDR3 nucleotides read TGTGCCAGCAGCATACAGGGGAGCGGGTCCTACGAGCAGTACTTC. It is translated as CASSIQGSGSYEQYF.

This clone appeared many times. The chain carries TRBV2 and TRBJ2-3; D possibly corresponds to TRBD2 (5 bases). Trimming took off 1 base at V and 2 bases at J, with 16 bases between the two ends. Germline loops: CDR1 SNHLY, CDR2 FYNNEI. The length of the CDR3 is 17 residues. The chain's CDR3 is CASSEDAVTMFTDTQYF. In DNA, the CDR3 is TGTGCCAGCAGTGAAGATGCCGTGACTATGTTCACAGATACGCAGTATTTT.

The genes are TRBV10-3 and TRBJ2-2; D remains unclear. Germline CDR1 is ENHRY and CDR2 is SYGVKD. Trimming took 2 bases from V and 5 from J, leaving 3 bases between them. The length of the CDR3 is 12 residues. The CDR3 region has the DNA TGTGCCATCAGTGAGGGGACCGGGGAGCTGTTTTTT. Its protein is CAISEGTGELFF.

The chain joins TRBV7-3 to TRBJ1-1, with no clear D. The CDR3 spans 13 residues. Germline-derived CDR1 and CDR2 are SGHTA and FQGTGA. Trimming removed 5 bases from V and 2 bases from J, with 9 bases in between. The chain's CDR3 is CASSLQSNTEAFF. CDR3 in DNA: TGTGCCAGCAGCCTACAGTCAAACACTGAAGCTTTCTTT.

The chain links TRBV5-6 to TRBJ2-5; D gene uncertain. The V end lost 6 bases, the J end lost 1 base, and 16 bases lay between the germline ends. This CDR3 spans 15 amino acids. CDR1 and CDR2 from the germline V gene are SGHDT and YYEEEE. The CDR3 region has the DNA TGTGCCAGCATCCGCCTTGGGGTGGGCCAAGAGACCCAGTACTTC. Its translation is CASIRLGVGQETQYF.

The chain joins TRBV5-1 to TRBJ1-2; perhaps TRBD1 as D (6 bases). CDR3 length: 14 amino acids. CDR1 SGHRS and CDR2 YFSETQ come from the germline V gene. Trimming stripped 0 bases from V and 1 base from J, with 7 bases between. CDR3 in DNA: TGCGCCAGCAGCTTGGTAGGGGGTAACTATGGCTACACCTTC. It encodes CASSLVGGNYGYTF.

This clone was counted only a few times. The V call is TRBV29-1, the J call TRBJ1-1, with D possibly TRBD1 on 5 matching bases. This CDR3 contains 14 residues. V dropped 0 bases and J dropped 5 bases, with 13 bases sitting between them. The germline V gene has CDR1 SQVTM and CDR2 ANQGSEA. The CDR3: CSVEELAGITEAFF. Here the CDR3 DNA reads TGCAGCGTTGAAGAGTTGGCAGGGATAACTGAAGCTTTCTTT.

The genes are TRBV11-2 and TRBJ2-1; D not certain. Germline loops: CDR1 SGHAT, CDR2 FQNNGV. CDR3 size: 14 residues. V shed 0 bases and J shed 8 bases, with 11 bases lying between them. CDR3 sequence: CASSLDSPGDEQFF. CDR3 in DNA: TGTGCCAGCAGCTTAGATTCTCCCGGCGATGAGCAGTTCTTC.

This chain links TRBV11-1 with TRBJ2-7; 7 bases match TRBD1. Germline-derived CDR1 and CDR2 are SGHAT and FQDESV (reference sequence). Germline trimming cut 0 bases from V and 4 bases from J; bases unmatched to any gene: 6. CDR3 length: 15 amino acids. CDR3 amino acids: CASSLAGTEYYEQYF. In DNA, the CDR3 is TGTGCCAGCAGCTTAGCCGGGACAGAATATTACGAGCAGTACTTC.

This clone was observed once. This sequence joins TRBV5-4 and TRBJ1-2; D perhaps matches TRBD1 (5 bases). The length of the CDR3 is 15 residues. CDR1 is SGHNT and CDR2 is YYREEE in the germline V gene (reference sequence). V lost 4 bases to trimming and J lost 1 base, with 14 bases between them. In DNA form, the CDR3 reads TGTGCCAGCAGCCGACCAGGGAGGGGTAACTATGGCTACACCTTC. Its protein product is CASSRPGRGNYGYTF.

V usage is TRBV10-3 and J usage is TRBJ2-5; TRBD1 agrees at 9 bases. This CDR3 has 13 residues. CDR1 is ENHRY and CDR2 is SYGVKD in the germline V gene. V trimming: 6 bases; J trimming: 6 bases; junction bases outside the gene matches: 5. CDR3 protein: CAIRPGQGKTQYF. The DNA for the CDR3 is TGTGCCATCAGGCCGGGACAGGGAAAGACCCAGTACTTC.

The CDR3 DNA is TGTGCCAGTAGTTGGACAGGGGGGCAGCCCCAGCATTTT. It codes for CASSWTGGQPQHF. The chain carries TRBV19 and TRBJ1-5, with TRBD1 matching 10 bases. In germline, CDR1 is LNHDA, CDR2 SQIVND (reference sequence). The CDR3 has 13 residues. Unmatched junction bases numbered 2, after V lost 5 bases and J lost 7 bases.

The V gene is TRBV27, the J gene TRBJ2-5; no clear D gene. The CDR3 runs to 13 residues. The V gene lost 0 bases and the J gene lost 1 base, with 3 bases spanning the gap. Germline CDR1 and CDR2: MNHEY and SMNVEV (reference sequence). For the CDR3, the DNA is TGTGCCAGCAGTTTATCCCCCCAAGAGACCCAGTACTTC. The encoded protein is CASSLSPQETQYF.

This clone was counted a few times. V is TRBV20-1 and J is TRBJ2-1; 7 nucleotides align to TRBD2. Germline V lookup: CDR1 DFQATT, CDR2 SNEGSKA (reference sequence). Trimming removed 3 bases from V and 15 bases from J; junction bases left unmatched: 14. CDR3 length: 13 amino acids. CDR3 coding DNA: TGCAGTGCTAGTTCGGCGGGAGCTTACAGCCGGTTCTTC. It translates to CSASSAGAYSRFF.

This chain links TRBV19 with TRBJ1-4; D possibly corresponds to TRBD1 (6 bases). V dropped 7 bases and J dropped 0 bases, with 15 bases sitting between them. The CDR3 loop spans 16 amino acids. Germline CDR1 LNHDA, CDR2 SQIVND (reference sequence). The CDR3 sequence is CASKGERFATNEKLFF. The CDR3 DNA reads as TGTGCCAGTAAGGGGGAGAGGTTTGCAACTAATGAAAAACTGTTTTTT.

Here the CDR3 reads CASSLLGMNTEAFF. The CDR3 DNA follows: TGTGCCAGCAGTTTACTGGGAATGAACACTGAAGCTTTCTTT. The J gene is TRBJ1-1, the V gene TRBV28; no reliable D call. The length of the CDR3 is 14 residues. CDR1 and CDR2 from the germline V gene are MDHEN and SYDVKM. The V and J ends lost 2 bases and 0 bases respectively, with 7 bases between them.

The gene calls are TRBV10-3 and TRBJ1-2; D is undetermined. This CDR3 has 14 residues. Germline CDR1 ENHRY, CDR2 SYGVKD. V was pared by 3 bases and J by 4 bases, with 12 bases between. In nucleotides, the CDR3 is TGTGCCATCAGTGATCGAGAGGATAGCTATGGCTACACCTTC. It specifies CAISDREDSYGYTF.

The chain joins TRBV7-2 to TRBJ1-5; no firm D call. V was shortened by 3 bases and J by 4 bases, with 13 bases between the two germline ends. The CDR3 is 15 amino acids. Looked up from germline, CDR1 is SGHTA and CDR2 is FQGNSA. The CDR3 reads CASSFAGPLNQPQHF. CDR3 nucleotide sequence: TGTGCCAGCAGCTTTGCCGGACCGCTAAATCAGCCCCAGCATTTT.

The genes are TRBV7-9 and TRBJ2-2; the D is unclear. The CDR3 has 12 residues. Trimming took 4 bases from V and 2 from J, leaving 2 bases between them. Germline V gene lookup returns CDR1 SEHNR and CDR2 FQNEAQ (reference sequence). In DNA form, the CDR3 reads TGTGCCAGCAGCTCTAACACCGGGGAGCTGTTTTTT. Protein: CASSSNTGELFF. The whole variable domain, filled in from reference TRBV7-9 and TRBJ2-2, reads DTGVSQNPRHKITKRGQNVTFRCDPISEHNRLYWYRQTLGQGPEFLTYFQNEAQLEKSRLLSDRFSAERPKGSFSTLEIQRTEQGDSAMYLCASSSNTGELFFGEGSRLTVL.

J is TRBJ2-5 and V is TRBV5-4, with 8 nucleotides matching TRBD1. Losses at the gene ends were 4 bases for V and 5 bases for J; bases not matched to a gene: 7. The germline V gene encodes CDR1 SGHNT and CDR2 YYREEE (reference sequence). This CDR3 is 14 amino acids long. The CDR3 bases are TGTGCCAGCAGCCGTCAGGGGGCTCAGGAGACCCAGTACTTC. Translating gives CASSRQGAQETQYF.

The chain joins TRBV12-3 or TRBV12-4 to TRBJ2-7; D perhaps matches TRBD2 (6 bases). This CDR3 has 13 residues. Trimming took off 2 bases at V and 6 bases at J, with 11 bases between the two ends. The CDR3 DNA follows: TGTGCCAGCAGTTTATTACTAGCATCCGAGCAGTACTTC. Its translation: CASSLLLASEQYF.

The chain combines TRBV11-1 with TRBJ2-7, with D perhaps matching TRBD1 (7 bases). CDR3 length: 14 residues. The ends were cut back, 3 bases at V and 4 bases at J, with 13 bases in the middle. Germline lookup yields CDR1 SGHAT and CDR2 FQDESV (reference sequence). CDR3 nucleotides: TGTGCCAGCAGCTTCACCAGGGGGGATTACGAGCAGTACTTC. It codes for CASSFTRGDYEQYF.

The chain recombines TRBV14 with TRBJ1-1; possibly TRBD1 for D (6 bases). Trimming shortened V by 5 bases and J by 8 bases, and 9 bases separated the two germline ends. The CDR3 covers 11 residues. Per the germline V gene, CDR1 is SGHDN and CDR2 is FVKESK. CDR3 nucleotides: TGTGCCAGCAGCTTAGGGACAGAAGCTTTCTTT. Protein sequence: CASSLGTEAFF.

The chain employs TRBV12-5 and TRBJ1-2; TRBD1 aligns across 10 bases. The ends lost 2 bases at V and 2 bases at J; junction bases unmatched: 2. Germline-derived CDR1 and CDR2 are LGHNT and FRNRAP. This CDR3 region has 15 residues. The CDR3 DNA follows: TGTGCTAGTGGTTTGCCGGGACAGGGGAACTATGGCTACACCTTC. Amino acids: CASGLPGQGNYGYTF. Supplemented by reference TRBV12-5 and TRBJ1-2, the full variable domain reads DARVTQTPRHKVTEMGQEVTMRCQPILGHNTVFWYRQTMMQGLELLAYFRNRAPLDDSGMPKDRFSAEMPDATLATLKIQPSEPRDSAVYFCASGLPGQGNYGYTFGSGTRLTVV.